These T cell receptor beta chains were read from a single sample in a study of tumor-infiltrating lymphocytes in primary liver carcinoma. Using its own MiXCR run on the multiplex PCR reads, TCRdb lists one record per CDR3 protein. The table records around 60,000 distinct CDR3 sequences, about 71% of them present only once. The sequencing input was liver tumor tissue from sampling region 4. The origin of the receptors is a man aged 40-50 years with primary liver carcinoma and hepatitis B virus infection. The CDR3 runs from the conserved cysteine through the conserved F or W. D genes are given only for firm matches. For some rows the clone size is stated as once, few or many, or as a class when expanded; others skip it.

TRBV4-2	-	TRBJ1-5	15	-	CASSQGRESIQPQHF	TGTGCCAGCAGCCAAGGGAGGGAAAGCATTCAGCCCCAGCATTTT
TRBV5-5	-	TRBJ2-1	15	once	CAGSLVPGRYNEQPF	TGTGCCGGCAGCTTGGTTCCCGGACGGTACAATGAGCAGCCCTTC
TRBV30	TRBD2	TRBJ2-7	13	many	CAGTPSGRFEQYF	TGTGCCGGCACCCCTAGCGGGAGGTTCGAGCAGTACTTC
TRBV6-2/TRBV6-3	-	TRBJ2-5	14	-	CASNQRPGQETQYF	TGTGCCAGCAACCAACGTCCAGGTCAAGAGACCCAGTATTTC
TRBV12-3/TRBV12-4	-	TRBJ1-5	15	many	CASRIGGVGNQPQHF	TGTGCCAGCAGAATAGGGGGTGTAGGCAATCAGCCCCAGCATTTT
TRBV4-3	-	TRBJ2-6	17	-	CASSLDGSGRGANILTF	TGCGCCAGCAGCCTAGATGGGTCAGGGCGCGGGGCCAACATCCTAACTTTC
TRBV4-3	TRBD2	TRBJ2-5	16	few	CASSQALAGDGETQYF	TGCGCCAGCAGCCAAGCTCTAGCGGGAGATGGAGAGACCCAGTATTTC
TRBV4-3	-	TRBJ2-2	16	once	CASSQDIVGRVGELFF	TGCGCCAGCAGCCAAGATATAGTGGGAAGAGTCGGGGAGCTGTTTTTT
TRBV6-1	-	TRBJ2-1	13	few	CASSEPQGNEQFF	TGTGCCAGCAGTGAACCCCAGGGGAATGAGCAGTTCTTC
TRBV25-1	-	TRBJ1-5	15	-	CASSEGLRSTDTQHF	TGTGCAAGCAGTGAAGGTTTGCGGAGCACAGATACGCAGCATTTT
TRBV11-2	TRBD1	TRBJ2-7	13	-	CASSRTGGDEQYF	TGTGCCAGCTCCCGGACAGGGGGGGACGAGCAGTACTTC
TRBV4-1	-	TRBJ1-3	16	-	CASRQSNGLYGNTIYF	TGTGCCAGCAGGCAGAGTAACGGATTGTATGGAAACACCATATATTTT
TRBV7-8	-	TRBJ2-3	15	few	CVSSPGAGSGDTQYF	TGTGTCAGCAGTCCAGGTGCGGGATCGGGGGATACGCAGTATTTT
TRBV11-2	TRBD2	TRBJ2-5	17	many	CASSLDKSGSRQETQYF	TGTGCCAGCAGCTTAGATAAGAGCGGGAGTAGGCAAGAGACCCAGTACTTC
TRBV6-5	-	TRBJ2-1	15	-	CAGSYGSNFNNEQFF	TGCGCCGGCAGTTACGGAAGCAACTTTAACAATGAGCAGTTCTTC
TRBV6-1	TRBD1	TRBJ1-4	15	-	CVISVQGVTNEKLFF	TGTGTCATCAGTGTACAGGGGGTAACTAATGAAAAGCTGTTTTTT
TRBV5-1	TRBD2	TRBJ2-2	18	many	CASSLGSLAGEGAGELFF	TGCGCCAGCAGCTTGGGTTCCCTAGCGGGAGAAGGAGCCGGGGAGCTGTTTTTT
TRBV7-9	-	TRBJ2-2	12	-	CASRSNIRELFF	TGTGCCAGCAGGTCGAACATCAGGGAACTGTTTTTT
TRBV10-3	TRBD2	TRBJ2-7	15	-	CAISDSAGGYYERYF	TGTGCCATCAGTGATTCGGCGGGAGGGTACTACGAGCGGTACTTC
TRBV5-4	-	TRBJ1-2	16	-	CASSDGPGLKGYGYTF	TGTGCCAGCAGCGACGGACCAGGATTAAAGGGCTATGGGTACACCTTC
TRBV13	TRBD2	TRBJ2-7	14	-	CAISLTSDSYEQYF	TGTGCCATCAGCTTGACTAGCGACTCCTACGAGCAGTACTTC
TRBV10-3	TRBD1	TRBJ1-2	12	-	CAGHGQVDGYTF	TGTGCCGGTCATGGACAGGTCGATGGCTACACCTTC
TRBV7-3	TRBD2	TRBJ2-2	15	-	CASCPPGTITGELFF	TGTGCCAGCTGCCCTCCCGGGACTATCACCGGGGAGCTGTTTTTT
TRBV9	TRBD2	TRBJ2-3	17	-	CASSVEGTSGIIDMQYF	TGTGCCAGCAGCGTAGAAGGGACTAGCGGGATCATTGATATGCAGTATTTT
TRBV10-2	-	TRBJ1-2	21	-	CASSGGLVSRGSRKLGYGYTF	TGCGCCAGCAGTGGGGGCTTAGTGTCGAGGGGTAGCCGAAAATTGGGTTATGGCTACACCTTC
TRBV28	-	TRBJ2-1	16	-	CASSSETDASYNERFF	TGTGCCAGCAGTTCGGAAACTGACGCCTCCTACAATGAGCGGTTCTTC
TRBV6-5	-	TRBJ2-7	13	few	CASLRLGPYEQYF	TGTGCCAGCCTTAGACTAGGCCCCTACGAGCAGTACTTC
TRBV6-5	TRBD2	TRBJ2-3	17	-	CASREQDGRKERDTQYF	TGTGCCAGCCGCGAACAGGACGGGAGGAAGGAGAGAGATACACAGTATTTT
TRBV18	-	TRBJ1-1	14	-	CASSPVTENTEAFF	TGTGCCAGCTCACCTGTAACCGAGAATACTGAAGCTTTCTTT
TRBV29-1	-	TRBJ2-1	13	-	CSVETTSDHEQFF	TGCAGCGTTGAAACAACCAGCGACCATGAGCAGTTCTTC
TRBV6-1	TRBD2	TRBJ2-2	16	-	CANSGPGLAGTGELFF	TGTGCCAACAGTGGTCCGGGACTAGCGGGAACCGGGGAGCTGTTTTTT
TRBV11-2	-	TRBJ2-3	15	-	CASSILHGRPDMQYF	TGCGCCAGCAGCATACTACATGGTCGGCCAGATATGCAGTATTTT
TRBV4-2	TRBD2	TRBJ2-1	15	-	CPISQELAGAYEQFF	TGTCCCATCAGCCAAGAACTAGCGGGAGCTTATGAGCAGTTCTTC
TRBV5-4	TRBD1	TRBJ2-7	14	many	CASSLFGQAYEQYF	TGTGCCAGCAGCTTGTTCGGACAGGCCTACGAGCAGTACTTC
TRBV29-1	-	TRBJ2-5	14	-	CIVEVALHQETQYF	TGCATCGTTGAAGTAGCCCTCCACCAAGAGACTCAGTACTTC
TRBV6-5	TRBD2	TRBJ2-2	16	-	CASRTSGDRNTGELFF	TGTGCCAGCCGGACTAGCGGGGATAGGAACACTGGGGAGCTGTTTTTT
TRBV29-1	TRBD2	TRBJ2-2	15	-	CSAAGTSGRTGELFF	TGCAGCGCGGCCGGGACTAGCGGGAGAACCGGGGAGCTGTTTTTT
TRBV28	-	TRBJ2-3	17	-	CASSLDGQGSSTDTQYF	TGTGCCAGCAGTCTAGACGGCCAAGGGAGCAGCACAGATACGCAGTATTTT
TRBV11-2	TRBD1	TRBJ1-1	16	-	CASSPSRGLATTEAFF	TGTGCCAGCAGCCCGTCCAGGGGGTTGGCGACCACTGAAGCTTTCTTT
TRBV11-2	TRBD2	TRBJ2-7	13	-	CASSREGLYKQYF	TGTGCCAGCAGTAGGGAGGGCCTTTACAAGCAGTACTTC
TRBV10-2	-	TRBJ1-1	11	-	CASSHLNEVFF	TGCGCCAGCAGCCACCTCAATGAAGTATTCTTT
TRBV29-1	-	TRBJ2-2	14	-	CSVHSPGPTGELFF	TGCAGCGTCCACAGTCCGGGACCCACCGGGGAGCTGTTTTTT
TRBV4-2	-	TRBJ1-2	18	-	CASSQEPQGRGLDYGYTF	TGTGCCAGCAGCCAAGAACCACAGGGAAGGGGTCTGGACTATGGCTACACCTTC
TRBV4-1	-	TRBJ2-2	12	-	CASSQEAGELSF	TGCGCCAGCAGCCAAGAAGCCGGGGAGCTGTCCTTC
TRBV6-1	-	TRBJ1-5	14	-	CASSEAREKVPRHF	TGTGCCAGCAGTGAGGCGAGGGAAAAGGTGCCCCGGCATTTT
TRBV4-1	-	TRBJ1-2	14	-	CASSQWNRDYGYTF	TGCGCCAGCAGCCAATGGAACAGGGACTATGGCTACACCTTC
TRBV11-2	TRBD1	TRBJ1-1	16	once	CASNPSRGLANTEAFF	TGTGCCAGTAACCCATCCAGGGGGTTGGCGAACACTGAAGCATTCTTT
TRBV29-1	TRBD2	TRBJ2-3	14	-	CSGFSGRGTDTQYF	TGTAGCGGCTTTAGCGGGAGGGGCACAGATACGCAGTATTTT
TRBV6-1	TRBD2	TRBJ2-7	15	once	CASRSRTSVGSEQYF	TGTGCCAGCAGATCAAGAACTAGCGTGGGGTCCGAGCAGTACTTT
TRBV6-6	TRBD1	TRBJ1-1	15	-	CASRPYTGDLTEVFF	TGTGCCAGCAGACCCTATACAGGGGATCTTACTGAAGTATTCTTT
TRBV10-2	-	TRBJ2-5	14	-	CASNGSSRQETQYF	TGCGCCAGCAATGGTAGTTCCAGACAAGAGACCCAGTACTTC
TRBV5-4	-	TRBJ2-7	16	-	CASSPGSWSWSYEQYF	TGTGCCAGCAGTCCCGGGAGCTGGAGCTGGTCCTACGAGCAGTACTTC
TRBV11-1	TRBD1	TRBJ1-2	15	-	CASSFRTGADYGYTF	TGTGCCAGCAGCTTTCGGACAGGGGCGGACTATGGCTACACCTTC
TRBV28	TRBD2	TRBJ2-1	13	-	CASSLGTNGEQFF	TGTGCCAGCAGTTTAGGGACTAATGGTGAGCAGTTCTTC